The source of this TCR beta chain is a study of T cells in localized non-small cell lung cancer. Study observations and caveats: Longer overall survival was associated with a higher density of T cells in the blood. Appearing in adjacent lung were a median approximately 60 of the top 100 tumor clones.

The assay was immunoSEQ multiplex PCR, and TCRdb's table has in-frame clones only and misses some. The repertoire holds 1,500 to 2,000 clones, with nearly 30% as singletons. In this sample, this clone turned up a few times. Its target is not known. Germline loops: CDR1 MNHGY, CDR2 SAAAGT. CDR3 size: 13 residues. This chain connects TRBV6-8 to TRBJ2-3, with a possible D match to TRBD1 (6 bases). Source: normal lung tissue next to the tumor, taken before any cancer treatment. The clonotype was recovered from a male donor aged 60 or over with stage II squamous cell lung carcinoma. In nucleotides, the CDR3 is TGTGCGACCCAGGGGTTCCGTAGGGATACGCAGTATTTT. It codes for CATQGFRRDTQYF.